This T cell receptor (beta chain) emerged from a study of blood T cell dynamics during melanoma immunotherapy. Germline V lookup: CDR1 MNHEY, CDR2 SMNVEV (reference sequence). The CDR3 length is 18 residues. The time point here: week 3, after first cycle of checkpoint inhibitor. TIE cells were CD3+ CD4- CD8+ CD45RA- CD45RO-high CD27- CCR7- memory T cells. As regards this clone: Its specificity is not known.

Broader study findings: Cell-free DNA CDR3 sequences most resembled the immune-effector CD8+ subset, which was also most clonal.

Assay used: immunoSEQ multiplex PCR; TCRdb lists only in-frame clones, some missing. The table lists more than 2,000 clones, more than 75% of them singletons. The sequence came from a human donor with melanoma. The chain employs TRBV27 and TRBJ2-5; 11 positions match TRBD2. Gene TRBJ2-7 matches the end of the DNA better, so the J call may be wrong. Sequencing was performed on CD8+ T cells from blood, taken from a patient treated with checkpoint blockade. The CDR3 protein is CASSLMLAGGKVGREQYF. In DNA form, the CDR3 reads TGTGCCAGCAGTTTAATGTTAGCGGGAGGGAAAGTCGGGCGCGAGCAGTACTTC.